This paragraph reports one T cell receptor beta chain. This entry comes from a study of CD8 T cells in Susac syndrome. TCR beta from blood CD8+ and CD4+ T cells was sequenced. Reverse transcription of roughly 0.45 to 1 ug RNA used random hexamers. Amplification of TCR beta CDR3 by immunoSEQ multiplex PCR spanned 54 Vbeta and 13 Jbeta. Each CDR3 protein gets one entry after TCRdb re-called the immunoSEQ multiplex PCR reads with MiXCR. The table records 150,000 or so distinct CDR3 sequences, around 92% of them present only once. The V gene's germline CDR1 is SQVTM and CDR2 ANQGSEA. The CDR3 sequence is 12 residues long. V was trimmed by 7 bases and J by 12 bases, leaving 19 bases between them.

This clonotype originated in a human donor in good health. Material: CD4+ T cells from PBMCs. The chain combines TRBV29-1 with TRBJ2-1, with TRBD2 as a possible D gene (6 bases). CDR3 sequence: CSGRTPGDRQFF. In DNA form, the CDR3 reads TGCAGCGGCCGAACCCCGGGAGACAGGCAGTTCTTC.